Listed here are 32 T cell receptor beta chains from one sample, sequenced in a study of blood T cell repertoires in COVID-19. Profiling relied on immunoSEQ multiplex PCR, and the TCRdb table lists in-frame clones only, not all of them. Of over 200,000 clones listed, about 88% are singletons. The specimen sequenced was peripheral blood. The receptor set was obtained from a man aged 55 to 70 who had recovered from COVID-19.

The chain uses TRBV29-1 and TRBJ2-4; D unclear. The CDR3 consists of 13 residues. Germline CDR1 and CDR2: SQVTM and ANQGSEA. Trimming left V 4 bases short and J 0 bases short, with 7 bases between. In DNA, the CDR3 is TGCAGCGTTGGGCCTCTAGCCAAAAACATTCAGTACTTC. This encodes CSVGPLAKNIQYF.

V and J are TRBV7-2 and TRBJ2-3; no clear D. The CDR3 extends over 15 amino acids. Germline lookup yields CDR1 SGHTA and CDR2 FQGNSA. V gave up 4 bases and J gave up 3 bases, with 14 bases separating them. The CDR3 DNA sequence: TGTGCCAGCAGCTCCCGTGTTAGCCAAACAGATACGCAGTATTTT. Amino acids: CASSSRVSQTDTQYF.

This clone was seen just once. The rearrangement links TRBV27 to TRBJ2-7; TRBD2 aligns across 10 bases. The CDR3 runs to 18 residues. Germline CDR1 is MNHEY and CDR2 is SMNVEV (reference sequence). V gave up 1 base and J gave up 6 bases; unmatched junction bases: 15. CDR3 region: CASSLLPLAGALGGEQYF. The CDR3 nucleotides read TGTGCCAGCAGTTTATTGCCCCTAGCGGGGGCCCTCGGAGGCGAGCAGTACTTC.

This rearrangement joins TRBV30 to TRBJ2-7; TRBD2 agrees at 7 bases. Trimming cost V 4 bases and J 4 bases; bases outside gene matches: 4. Germline assignment: CDR1 GTSNPN and CDR2 SVGIG (reference sequence). CDR3 length equals 12 residues. The CDR3 loop is CAWTSGAYEQYF. In DNA, the CDR3 is TGTGCCTGGACTAGCGGCGCGTACGAGCAGTACTTC.

This chain uses TRBV12-3 or TRBV12-4 with TRBJ1-4, with 10 positions matching TRBD1. This CDR3 region has 13 residues. With V trimmed by 4 bases and J by 7 bases, 0 bases remained unmatched. DNA for the CDR3: TGTGCCAGCAGTTGGGACAGGGGTGAAAAACTGTTTTTT. As protein: CASSWDRGEKLFF.

The chain employs TRBV5-6 and TRBJ2-3, with 9 bases aligning to TRBD2. After removal of 0 bases from V and 6 bases from J, the junction contained 17 bases not matched to a gene. The CDR3 runs 19 residues. Germline CDR1 SGHDT, CDR2 YYEEEE. The CDR3 is CASSLDLLAGRLARDTQYF. For the CDR3, the DNA is TGTGCCAGCAGCTTGGACTTGCTAGCGGGGAGACTCGCACGTGATACGCAGTATTTT.

The chain recombines TRBV3-1 (or the pseudogene TRBV3-2) with TRBJ2-7; TRBD1 agrees at 8 bases. From germline, CDR1 is LGHDT and CDR2 YNNKEL (reference sequence). The CDR3 contains 16 residues. The trim removed 7 bases at V and 4 bases at J, leaving 15 bases unmatched. The CDR3 DNA sequence: TGTGCCAGCACTACCCTCGGGACAGGCTCCTCTTACGAGCAGTACTTC. Translating it yields CASTTLGTGSSYEQYF.

This sequence joins TRBV6-5 and TRBJ1-2; D gene uncertain. The V gene's germline CDR1 is MNHEY and CDR2 SVGAGI. The CDR3 runs 14 residues. Trimming pared 0 bases from V and 7 bases from J, leaving 12 bases between. CDR3 amino acids: CASSYSSGEGGYTF. DNA of the CDR3: TGTGCCAGCAGTTACTCGTCCGGGGAGGGTGGCTACACCTTC.

The V and J genes are TRBV4-2 and TRBJ2-7; 7 nucleotides match TRBD1. This CDR3 contains 16 residues. J was trimmed by 2 bases and V by 2 bases; bases with no gene match: 9. CDR1 is LGHNA, CDR2 YNFKEQ, per germline. The CDR3, as DNA: TGTGCCAGCAGCCAATTCAAGGGGGACAGAACCTACGAGCAGTACTTC. It translates to CASSQFKGDRTYEQYF.

This chain uses TRBV3-1 (or the pseudogene TRBV3-2) with TRBJ2-5; no clear D. The CDR3 runs 18 residues. Germline-derived CDR1 and CDR2 are LGHDT and YNNKEL (reference sequence). V lost 7 bases and J 4 bases, leaving 28 bases between the germline ends. This CDR3 is CASTEVPSKVFARETQYF. In nucleotides, the CDR3 is TGTGCCAGCACCGAGGTGCCCAGTAAGGTTTTTGCCCGAGAGACCCAGTACTTC.

The rearrangement links TRBV5-6 to TRBJ1-5; 9 nucleotides match TRBD1. The CDR3 spans 14 residues. Trimming removed 0 bases from V and 12 bases from J; junction bases left unmatched: 7. In germline, CDR1 is SGHDT, CDR2 YYEEEE. The CDR3 DNA is TGTGCCAGCAGCTTGGCAGGAACAGGGGGCTTCCAGCATTTT. This codes for CASSLAGTGGFQHF.

This clone was counted only a few times. The genes are TRBV3-1 (or the pseudogene TRBV3-2) and TRBJ1-1; 8 bases are shared with TRBD1. The CDR3 consists of 17 residues. The germline V gene encodes CDR1 LGHDT and CDR2 YNNKEL (reference sequence). Trimming took 3 bases from V and 5 from J; bases not matched to a gene: 14. The CDR3 reads CASSQDPRTGPFTEAFF. For the CDR3, the DNA is TGTGCCAGCAGCCAGGATCCACGGACAGGGCCCTTTACTGAAGCTTTCTTT.

This clone was seen just once. The chain uses TRBV7-8 and TRBJ2-5; the D gene is possibly TRBD1 (6 bases). V lost 5 bases to trimming and J lost 5 bases, with 15 bases between them. Germline V gene lookup returns CDR1 SGHVS and CDR2 FQNEAQ. CDR3 length: 14 amino acids. This CDR3 reads CASSPPPGDETQYF. CDR3 bases: TGTGCCAGCAGCCCCCCTCCAGGGGACGAGACCCAGTACTTC.

This chain links TRBV2 with TRBJ2-1; 7 nucleotides align to TRBD1. Germline CDR1 is SNHLY and CDR2 is FYNNEI. V lost 2 bases to trimming and J lost 12 bases; unmatched junction nucleotides: 10. The CDR3 totals 14 residues. In DNA form, the CDR3 reads TGTGCCAGCAGTGAAACGGGACAGAGTTTCGGGCAGTTCTTC. Its translation: CASSETGQSFGQFF.

The chain uses TRBV27 and TRBJ2-7; TRBD2 might be the D (6 bases). V was clipped by 6 bases and J by 3 bases, with 12 bases between them. The germline CDR1 and CDR2 sequences are MNHEY and SMNVEV (reference sequence). The CDR3 has 13 residues. CDR3 bases: TGTGCCAGCAGCCGGGGGATAGGCTACGAGCAGTACTTC. This sequence encodes CASSRGIGYEQYF.

This clone was seen only once. The chain couples TRBV6-4 to TRBJ2-3, with 7 bases aligning to TRBD1. V shed 6 bases and J 5 bases; nucleotides not matched to a gene: 8. Germline V lookup: CDR1 MRHNA, CDR2 SNTAGT. CDR3 length: 14 residues. In nucleotides, the CDR3 is TGTGCCAGCAGCGTTCGGCAGGGGGTAGATACGCAGTATTTT. It translates to CASSVRQGVDTQYF.

The J gene is TRBJ1-2, the V gene TRBV27; unclear D gene. The germline V gene encodes CDR1 MNHEY and CDR2 SMNVEV (reference sequence). Deletions cut 8 bases from V and 3 bases from J, with 13 bases between. The CDR3 spans 13 residues. CDR3 coding DNA: TGTGCCAGCGCCGAACGGGTGGACTATGGCTACACCTTC. Translated, it gives CASAERVDYGYTF.

The chain combines TRBV27 with TRBJ2-3; the match to TRBD2 covers 8 bases. Germline-derived CDR1 and CDR2 are MNHEY and SMNVEV (reference sequence). The V segment lost 4 bases and the J segment 2 bases; nucleotides outside the gene matches: 11. The CDR3 has 17 amino acids. CDR3 nucleotides: TGTGCCAGCAGTTCCCTCGGTAGCGGGGCGGCCACAGATACGCAGTATTTT. This sequence encodes CASSSLGSGAATDTQYF.

Details on this clone: This CDR3 is also generated by other DNA sequences in the sample. V is TRBV14 and J is TRBJ1-1; D uncertain. V was trimmed by 4 bases and J by 0 bases, leaving 9 bases between them. Germline values: CDR1 SGHDN, CDR2 FVKESK. The CDR3 extends over 14 amino acids. The CDR3 here is CASSRAGMNTEAFF. CDR3 nucleotide sequence: TGTGCCAGCAGCCGGGCGGGAATGAACACTGAAGCTTTCTTT.

The chain is built from TRBV29-1 and TRBJ1-2; D perhaps matches TRBD1 (6 bases). The CDR3 has 14 amino acids. V lost 2 bases, J lost 3 bases, and 13 bases lay in between. In germline, CDR1 is SQVTM, CDR2 ANQGSEA. CDR3 nucleotides: TGCAGCGTTGAAAGGGCCAGGGGATACTATGGCTACACCTTC. Translating it yields CSVERARGYYGYTF.

This CDR3 reads CASGGQGAVTGELFF. The CDR3 coding sequence is TGCGCCAGCGGGGGACAGGGGGCCGTCACCGGGGAGCTGTTTTTT. The chain is built from TRBV5-1 and TRBJ2-2, with 12 bases matching TRBD1. Germline V CDR1 and CDR2: SGHRS, YFSETQ. V shed 7 bases, J shed 4 bases, and the junction held 5 bases outside the gene matches. The CDR3 spans 15 residues.

This clone has only one observation. This chain joins TRBV3-1 (or the pseudogene TRBV3-2) and TRBJ2-1, with a tentative D call TRBD2 (5 bases). The V end was cut by 7 bases, the J end by 7 bases, with 11 bases between. The CDR3 has 12 amino acids. Germline V gene lookup returns CDR1 LGHDT and CDR2 YNNKEL (reference sequence). CDR3 nucleotide sequence: TGTGCCAGCACTCGCCCGGGAAATGAGCAGTTCTTC. It translates to CASTRPGNEQFF.

V gene TRBV5-1 combines with J gene TRBJ2-7, with 7 bases that match TRBD1. V lost 3 bases, J lost 0 bases, and 3 bases stayed unmatched. In germline, CDR1 is SGHRS, CDR2 YFSETQ. This CDR3 contains 14 residues. This CDR3 is CASSWDSSSYEQYF. CDR3 nucleotide sequence: TGCGCCAGCAGCTGGGACAGTTCCTCCTACGAGCAGTACTTC.

The chain recombines TRBV7-2 with TRBJ1-2, with D unresolved. This CDR3 region has 16 residues. V was cut by 3 bases and J by 1 base, with 15 bases left in between. The V gene's germline CDR1 is SGHTA and CDR2 FQGNSA. CDR3 loop: CASSLIPLPINYGYTF. The CDR3 DNA sequence: TGTGCCAGCAGCTTGATCCCGCTACCTATTAACTATGGCTACACCTTC.

CDR3 protein: CSASRGPVTEAFF. Here the CDR3 DNA reads TGCAGTGCTAGTAGGGGGCCGGTCACTGAAGCTTTCTTT. The V gene is TRBV20-1, the J gene TRBJ1-1; 7 positions agree with TRBD1. Germline V gene sequence: CDR1 DFQATT, CDR2 SNEGSKA (reference sequence). The CDR3 totals 13 residues. The trim removed 3 bases at V and 4 bases at J, leaving 5 bases unmatched.

The chain combines TRBV4-1 with TRBJ2-3; 7 bases are shared with TRBD1. This CDR3 is 15 amino acids long. Germline-derived CDR1 and CDR2 are MGHRA and YSYEKL. The V segment lost 4 bases and the J segment 1 base; nucleotides outside the gene matches: 5. CDR3 sequence: CASSLYGTGTDTQYF. The DNA for the CDR3 is TGCGCCAGCAGCCTCTACGGGACAGGCACAGATACGCAGTATTTT.

DNA of the CDR3: TGCAGTGCTAGTGGGCGGATTCCCTCCTACGAGCAGTACTTC. This translates into CSASGRIPSYEQYF. The chain is built from TRBV20-1 and TRBJ2-7; D remains ambiguous. Germline V gene sequence: CDR1 DFQATT, CDR2 SNEGSKA (reference sequence). Deletions cut 3 bases from V and 0 bases from J, with 12 bases between. This CDR3 comprises 14 residues.

V is TRBV5-6 and J is TRBJ2-7, with 7 bases aligning to TRBD2. The V gene's germline CDR1 is SGHDT and CDR2 YYEEEE. This CDR3 spans 14 amino acids. J was trimmed by 6 bases and V by 0 bases; bases with no gene match: 6. The CDR3 spells CASSLGQGGFEQYF. CDR3 nucleotide sequence: TGTGCCAGCAGCTTGGGCCAGGGAGGGTTCGAGCAGTACTTC. The variable domain in full, with the rest retrieved from reference TRBV5-6 and TRBJ2-7, is DAGVTQSPTHLIKTRGQQVTLRCSPKSGHDTVSWYQQALGQGPQFIFQYYEEEERQRGNFPDRFSGHQFPNYSSELNVNALLLGDSALYLCASSLGQGGFEQYFGPGTRLTVT.

The chain links TRBV6-2 or TRBV6-3 to TRBJ2-1; the match to TRBD2 covers 7 bases. CDR3 length: 11 residues. Losses at the gene ends were 5 bases for V and 10 bases for J; bases not matched to a gene: 2. Germline V CDR1 and CDR2: MNHEY, SVGEGT. The CDR3 is CASSNGGEQFF. The CDR3 DNA follows: TGTGCCAGCAGTAACGGGGGGGAGCAGTTCTTC.

A single count supports this clone. The V and J genes are TRBV19 and TRBJ1-1, with TRBD1 matching 9 bases. The J segment lost 3 bases and the V segment lost 5 bases, leaving 4 bases of the junction unmatched. Germline CDR1 LNHDA, CDR2 SQIVND (reference sequence). The CDR3 runs 14 residues. CDR3 coding DNA: TGTGCCAGTAGTGGCGGGACAGGGTACACTGAAGCTTTCTTT. This sequence encodes CASSGGTGYTEAFF.

The rearrangement links TRBV18 to TRBJ2-1; 8 bases fit TRBD2. The germline gives CDR1 KGHSH, CDR2 LQKENI. The CDR3 runs to 14 residues. V was pared by 2 bases and J by 10 bases, with 7 bases of the junction left unmatched. The CDR3 is CASSPSGGAREQFF. The DNA for the CDR3 is TGTGCCAGCTCACCATCGGGGGGGGCGCGGGAGCAGTTCTTC.

This chain uses TRBV4-1 with TRBJ2-7; 7 bases fit TRBD1. CDR1 MGHRA and CDR2 YSYEKL come from the germline V gene. There are 18 residues in the CDR3. Trimming at V came to 0 bases and at J to 3 bases, leaving 14 bases not matched to a gene. CDR3: CASSQDTGQTTSFYEQYF. CDR3 in DNA: TGCGCCAGCAGCCAAGATACGGGACAGACAACATCCTTCTACGAGCAGTACTTC.